This TCR beta chain is drawn from a study of blood T cell repertoires in COVID-19. Here immunoSEQ multiplex PCR was the method, and the copy in TCRdb shows in-frame clones only, minus some. The repertoire holds more than 40,000 clones, approximately 85% seen once, with more than 15% in the top ten. Germline CDR1 is MNHNY and CDR2 is SVGAGI (reference sequence). This CDR3 contains 14 residues. The ends were cut back, 8 bases at V and 1 base at J, with 12 bases in the middle. The sequenced sample consisted of peripheral blood. The TCR originated in a human donor in a cohort sampled during active COVID-19. The donor label of this sample is uncertain. This chain uses TRBV6-6 with TRBJ1-3; perhaps TRBD1 as D (6 bases). CDR3 sequence: CASVQGASGNTIYF. The CDR3 bases are TGTGCCAGCGTACAGGGTGCATCTGGAAACACCATATATTTT.